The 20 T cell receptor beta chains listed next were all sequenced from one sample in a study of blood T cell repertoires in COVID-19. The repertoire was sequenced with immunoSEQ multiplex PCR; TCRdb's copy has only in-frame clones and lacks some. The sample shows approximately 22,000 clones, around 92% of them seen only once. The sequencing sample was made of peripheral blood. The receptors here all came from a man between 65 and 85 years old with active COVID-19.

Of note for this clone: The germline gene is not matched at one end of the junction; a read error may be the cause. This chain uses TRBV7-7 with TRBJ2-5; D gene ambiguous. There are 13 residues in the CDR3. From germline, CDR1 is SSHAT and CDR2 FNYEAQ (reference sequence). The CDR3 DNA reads TGTGCTAGCAGCCCTTCCCCCCGGGAGACCCAGTACTTC. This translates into CASSPSPRETQYF.

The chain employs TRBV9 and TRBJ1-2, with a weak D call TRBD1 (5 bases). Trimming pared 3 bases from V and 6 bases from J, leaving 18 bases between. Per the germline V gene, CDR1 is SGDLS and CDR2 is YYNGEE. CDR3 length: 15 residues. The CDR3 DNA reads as TGTGCCAGCAGCGCGCCGTGGGGAATGGGGCATGGCTACACCTTC. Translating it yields CASSAPWGMGHGYTF. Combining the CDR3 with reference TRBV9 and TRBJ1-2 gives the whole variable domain DSGVTQTPKHLITATGQRVTLRCSPRSGDLSVYWYQQSLDQGLQFLIQYYNGEERAKGNILERFSAQQFPDLHSELNLSSLELGDSALYFCASSAPWGMGHGYTFGSGTRLTVV.

CDR3 nucleotides: TGTGCCAGCAGTTTATTAGCGACGAACACCGGGGAGCTGTTTTTT. Translated, it gives CASSLLATNTGELFF. The chain couples TRBV28 to TRBJ2-2, with D perhaps matching TRBD2 (5 bases). The germline V gene has CDR1 MDHEN and CDR2 SYDVKM. CDR3 length: 15 amino acids. The ends were cut back, 1 base at V and 0 bases at J, with 6 bases in the middle.

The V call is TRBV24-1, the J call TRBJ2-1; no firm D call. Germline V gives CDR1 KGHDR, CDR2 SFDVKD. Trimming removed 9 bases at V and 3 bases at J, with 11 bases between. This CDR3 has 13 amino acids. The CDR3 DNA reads TGTGCCACCCGGTCTCCCGGCTACAATGAGCAGTTCTTC. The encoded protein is CATRSPGYNEQFF.

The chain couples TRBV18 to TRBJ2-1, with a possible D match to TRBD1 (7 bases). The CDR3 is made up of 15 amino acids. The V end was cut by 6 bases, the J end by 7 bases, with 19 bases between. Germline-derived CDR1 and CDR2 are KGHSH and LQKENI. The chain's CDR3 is CASSSFPTGRNEQFF. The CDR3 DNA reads TGTGCCAGCTCGTCATTCCCGACAGGGAGGAATGAGCAGTTCTTC.

CDR3: CASSLPGETQYF. CDR3 DNA sequence: TGTGCCAGCAGTTTGCCAGGGGAGACCCAGTACTTC. The rearrangement joins TRBV6-2 or TRBV6-3 to TRBJ2-5; tentative D call: TRBD1 (5 bases). The germline V gene has CDR1 MNHEY and CDR2 SVGEGT. The CDR3 contains 12 residues. With 4 bases removed from V and 5 bases from J, the gap between germline ends came to 8 bases.

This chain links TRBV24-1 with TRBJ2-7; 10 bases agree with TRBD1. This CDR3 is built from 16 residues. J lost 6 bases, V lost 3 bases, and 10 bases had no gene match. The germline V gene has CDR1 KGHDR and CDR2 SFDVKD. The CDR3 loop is CATSDPTGTGVAEQYF. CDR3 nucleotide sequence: TGTGCCACCAGTGATCCAACCGGGACAGGGGTTGCCGAGCAGTACTTC.

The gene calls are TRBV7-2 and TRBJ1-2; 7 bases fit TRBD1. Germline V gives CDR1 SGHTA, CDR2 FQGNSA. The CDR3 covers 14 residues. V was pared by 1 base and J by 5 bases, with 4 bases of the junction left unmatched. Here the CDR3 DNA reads TGTGCCAGCAGCTTAGGCAGGGGGGAGTATGGCTACACCTTC. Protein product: CASSLGRGEYGYTF.

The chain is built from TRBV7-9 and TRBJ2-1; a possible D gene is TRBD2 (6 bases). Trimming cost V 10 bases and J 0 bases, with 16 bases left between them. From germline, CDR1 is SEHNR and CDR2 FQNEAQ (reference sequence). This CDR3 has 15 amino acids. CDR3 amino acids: CATDFYGSSYNEQFF. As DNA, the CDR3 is TGTGCCACCGATTTTTACGGGAGCTCCTACAATGAGCAGTTCTTC.

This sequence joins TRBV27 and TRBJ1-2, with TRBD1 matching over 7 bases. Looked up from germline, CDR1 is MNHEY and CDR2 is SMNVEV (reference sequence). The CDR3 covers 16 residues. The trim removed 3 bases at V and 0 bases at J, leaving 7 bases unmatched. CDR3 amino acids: CASSFLGTEANYGYTF. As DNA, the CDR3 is TGTGCCAGCAGTTTCCTGGGGACAGAAGCTAACTATGGCTACACCTTC.

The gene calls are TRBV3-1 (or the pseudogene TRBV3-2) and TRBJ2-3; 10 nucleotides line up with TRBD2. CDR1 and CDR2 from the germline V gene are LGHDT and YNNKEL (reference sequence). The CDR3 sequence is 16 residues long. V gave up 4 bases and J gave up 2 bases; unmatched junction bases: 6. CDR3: CASSLQTSGVTDTQYF. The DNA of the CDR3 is TGTGCCAGCAGCCTACAAACTAGCGGGGTCACAGATACGCAGTATTTT.

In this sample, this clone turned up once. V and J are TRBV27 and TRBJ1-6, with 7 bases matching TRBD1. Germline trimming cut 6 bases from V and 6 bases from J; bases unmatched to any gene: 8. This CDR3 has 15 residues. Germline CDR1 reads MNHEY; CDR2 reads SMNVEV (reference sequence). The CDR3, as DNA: TGTGCCAGCAGACTACAGGGGAACGGTAATTCACCCCTCCACTTT. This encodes CASRLQGNGNSPLHF.

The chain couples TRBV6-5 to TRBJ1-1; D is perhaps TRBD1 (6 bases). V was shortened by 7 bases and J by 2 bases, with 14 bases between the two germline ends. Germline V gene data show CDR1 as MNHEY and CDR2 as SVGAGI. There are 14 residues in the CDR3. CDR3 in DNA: TGTGCCAGCACTTCCCTGGGACAAAACACTGAAGCTTTCTTT. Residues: CASTSLGQNTEAFF.

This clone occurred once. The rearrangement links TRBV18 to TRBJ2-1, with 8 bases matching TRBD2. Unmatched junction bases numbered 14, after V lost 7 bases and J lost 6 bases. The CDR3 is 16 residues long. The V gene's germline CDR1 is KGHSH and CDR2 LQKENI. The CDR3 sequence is CASFVAASGWPNEQFF. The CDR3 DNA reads TGTGCCAGCTTCGTTGCGGCTAGCGGGTGGCCCAATGAGCAGTTCTTC.

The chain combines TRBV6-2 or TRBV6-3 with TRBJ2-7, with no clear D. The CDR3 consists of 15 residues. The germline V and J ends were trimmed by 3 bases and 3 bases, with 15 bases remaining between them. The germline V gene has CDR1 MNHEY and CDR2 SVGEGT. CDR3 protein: CASSYNNPSLYEQYF. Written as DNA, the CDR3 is TGTGCCAGCAGTTATAACAACCCTTCCCTCTACGAGCAGTACTTC.

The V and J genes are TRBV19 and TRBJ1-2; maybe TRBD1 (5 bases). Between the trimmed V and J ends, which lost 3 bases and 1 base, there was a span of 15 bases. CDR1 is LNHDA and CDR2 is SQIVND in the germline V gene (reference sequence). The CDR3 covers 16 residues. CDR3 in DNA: TGTGCCAGTAGTATGGATTTAAGGGGCATTAACTATGGCTACACCTTC. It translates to CASSMDLRGINYGYTF.

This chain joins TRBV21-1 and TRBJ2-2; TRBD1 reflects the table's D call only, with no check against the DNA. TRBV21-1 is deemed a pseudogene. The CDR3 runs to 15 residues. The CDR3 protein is CASSNLVPETGELFF. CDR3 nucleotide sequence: TGTGCCAGCAGCAATCTCGTGCCAGAAACCGGGGAGCTGTTTTTT.

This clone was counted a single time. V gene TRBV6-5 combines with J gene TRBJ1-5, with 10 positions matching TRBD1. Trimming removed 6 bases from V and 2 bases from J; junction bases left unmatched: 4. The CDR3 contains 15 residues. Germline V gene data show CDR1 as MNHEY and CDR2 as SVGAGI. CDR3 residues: CASRSGTGGNQPQHF. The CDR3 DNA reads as TGTGCCAGCAGGTCAGGGACAGGGGGCAATCAGCCCCAGCATTTT.

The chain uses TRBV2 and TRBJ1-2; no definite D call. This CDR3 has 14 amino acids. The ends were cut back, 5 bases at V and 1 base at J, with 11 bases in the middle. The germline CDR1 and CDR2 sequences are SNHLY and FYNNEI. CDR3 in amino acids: CASSHQTGNYGYTF. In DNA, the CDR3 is TGTGCCAGCAGTCATCAGACGGGTAACTATGGCTACACCTTC. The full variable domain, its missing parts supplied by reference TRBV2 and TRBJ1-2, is EPEVTQTPSHQVTQMGQEVILRCVPISNHLYFYWYRQILGQKVEFLVSFYNNEISEKSEIFDDQFSVERPDGSNFTLKIRSTKLEDSAMYFCASSHQTGNYGYTFGSGTRLTVV.

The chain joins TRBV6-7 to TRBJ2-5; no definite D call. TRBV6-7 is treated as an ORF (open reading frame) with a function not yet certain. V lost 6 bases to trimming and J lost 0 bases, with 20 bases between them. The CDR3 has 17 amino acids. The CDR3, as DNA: TGTGCCAGCAGACGCCAGGTGGCCATCCGATACCAAGAGACCCAGTACTTC. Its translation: CASRRQVAIRYQETQYF.